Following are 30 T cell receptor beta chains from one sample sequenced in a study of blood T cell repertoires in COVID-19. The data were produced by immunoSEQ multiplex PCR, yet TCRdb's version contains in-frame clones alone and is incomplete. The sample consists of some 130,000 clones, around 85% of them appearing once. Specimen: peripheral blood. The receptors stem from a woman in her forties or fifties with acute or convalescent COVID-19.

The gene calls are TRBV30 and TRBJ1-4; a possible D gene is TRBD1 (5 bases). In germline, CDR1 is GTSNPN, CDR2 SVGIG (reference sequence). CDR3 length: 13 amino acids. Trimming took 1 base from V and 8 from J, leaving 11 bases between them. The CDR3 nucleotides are TGTGCCTGGAGTGCAGGGTTGGGGGAAAAACTGTTTTTT. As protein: CAWSAGLGEKLFF.

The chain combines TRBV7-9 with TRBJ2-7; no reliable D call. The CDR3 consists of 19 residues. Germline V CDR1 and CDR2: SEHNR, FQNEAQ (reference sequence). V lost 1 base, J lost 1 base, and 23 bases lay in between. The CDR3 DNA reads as TGTGCCAGCAGCTTAGAGCGCGGCCCCCGGCTCCGGATGTCCTACGAGCAGTACTTC. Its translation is CASSLERGPRLRMSYEQYF.

The CDR3 DNA reads as TGTGCCAGCAGCCACAGGGGAAACACCGGGGAGCTGTTTTTT. Amino acids: CASSHRGNTGELFF. This chain joins TRBV7-2 and TRBJ2-2; 7 nucleotides agree with TRBD1. V lost 5 bases to trimming and J lost 2 bases; unmatched junction nucleotides: 2. This CDR3 has 14 residues. In germline, CDR1 is SGHTA, CDR2 FQGNSA.

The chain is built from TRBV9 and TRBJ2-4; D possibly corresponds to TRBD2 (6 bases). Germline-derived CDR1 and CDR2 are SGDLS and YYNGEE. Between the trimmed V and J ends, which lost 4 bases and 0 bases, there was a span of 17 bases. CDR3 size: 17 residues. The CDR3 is CASSPLSGGVAKNIQYF. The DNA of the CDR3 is TGTGCCAGCAGCCCGCTTTCCGGGGGTGTAGCCAAAAACATTCAGTACTTC.

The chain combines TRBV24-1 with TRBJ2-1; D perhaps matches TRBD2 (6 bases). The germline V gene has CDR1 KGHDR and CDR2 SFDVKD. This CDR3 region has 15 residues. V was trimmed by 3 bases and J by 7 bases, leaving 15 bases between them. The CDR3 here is CATSDPSRAGNEQFF. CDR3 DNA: TGTGCCACCAGTGATCCTTCCAGGGCGGGAAATGAGCAGTTCTTC.

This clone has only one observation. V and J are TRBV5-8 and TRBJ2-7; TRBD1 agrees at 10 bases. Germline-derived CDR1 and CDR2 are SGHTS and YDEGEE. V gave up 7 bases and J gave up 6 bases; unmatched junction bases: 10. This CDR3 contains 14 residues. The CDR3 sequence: CASGLGTGVREQYF. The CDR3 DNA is TGTGCCAGCGGACTTGGGACAGGGGTTCGCGAGCAGTACTTC.

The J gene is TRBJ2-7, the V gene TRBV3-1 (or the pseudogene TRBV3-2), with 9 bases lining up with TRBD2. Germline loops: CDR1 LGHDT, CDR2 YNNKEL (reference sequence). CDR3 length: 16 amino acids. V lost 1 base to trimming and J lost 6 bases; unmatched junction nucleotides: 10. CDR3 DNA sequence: TGTGCCAGCAGCCAAGGCACCAGTGGACTAGCGAGCGAGCAGTACTTC. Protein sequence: CASSQGTSGLASEQYF.

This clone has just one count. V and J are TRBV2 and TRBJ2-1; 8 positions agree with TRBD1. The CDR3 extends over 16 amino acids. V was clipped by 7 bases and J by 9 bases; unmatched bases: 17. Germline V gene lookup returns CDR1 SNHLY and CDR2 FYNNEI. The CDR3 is CASTVGGQGSLGEQFF. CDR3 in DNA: TGTGCCAGCACAGTCGGAGGACAGGGAAGTTTGGGTGAGCAGTTCTTC.

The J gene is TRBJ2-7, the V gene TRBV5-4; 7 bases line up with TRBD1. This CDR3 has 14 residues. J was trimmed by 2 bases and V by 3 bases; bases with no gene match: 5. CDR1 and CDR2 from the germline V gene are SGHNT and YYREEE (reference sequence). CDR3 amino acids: CASSSRDRAYEQYF. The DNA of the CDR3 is TGTGCCAGCAGCTCGAGGGACAGAGCCTACGAGCAGTACTTC.

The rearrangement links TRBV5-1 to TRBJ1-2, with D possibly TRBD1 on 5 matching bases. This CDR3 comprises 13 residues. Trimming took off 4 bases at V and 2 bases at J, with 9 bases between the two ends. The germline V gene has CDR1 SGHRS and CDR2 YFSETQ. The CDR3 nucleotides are TGCGCCAGCAGCGAGACAGTCAACTATGGCTACACCTTC. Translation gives CASSETVNYGYTF.

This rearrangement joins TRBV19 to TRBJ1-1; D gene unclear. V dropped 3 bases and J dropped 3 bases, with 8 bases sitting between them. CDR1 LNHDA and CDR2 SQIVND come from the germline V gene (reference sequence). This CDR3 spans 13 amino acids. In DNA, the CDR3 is TGTGCCAGTAGTATGGTACGGGACACTGAAGCTTTCTTT. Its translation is CASSMVRDTEAFF.

CDR3 nucleotide sequence: TGTGCCAGCAGCCAAGAACCCAGGCTGGGAAACACCATATATTTT. Protein sequence: CASSQEPRLGNTIYF. The chain joins TRBV4-2 to TRBJ1-3; D ambiguous. Germline CDR1 and CDR2: LGHNA and YNFKEQ. CDR3 length: 15 amino acids. The V end lost 0 bases, the J end lost 4 bases, and 10 bases lay between the germline ends.

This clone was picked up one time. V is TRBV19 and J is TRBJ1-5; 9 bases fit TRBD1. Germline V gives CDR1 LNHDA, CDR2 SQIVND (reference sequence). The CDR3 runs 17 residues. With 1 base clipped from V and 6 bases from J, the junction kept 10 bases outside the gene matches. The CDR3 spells CASSIGGAGQGFQPQHF. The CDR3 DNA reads TGTGCCAGTAGTATAGGGGGCGCGGGACAGGGCTTTCAGCCCCAGCATTTT.

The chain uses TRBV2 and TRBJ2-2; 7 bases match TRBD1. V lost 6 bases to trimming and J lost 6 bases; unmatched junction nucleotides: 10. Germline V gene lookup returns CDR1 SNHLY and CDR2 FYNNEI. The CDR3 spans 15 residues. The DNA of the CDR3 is TGTGCCAGCAGGAGGGGTGACAGGGTCTCCGGGGAGCTGTTTTTT. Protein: CASRRGDRVSGELFF.

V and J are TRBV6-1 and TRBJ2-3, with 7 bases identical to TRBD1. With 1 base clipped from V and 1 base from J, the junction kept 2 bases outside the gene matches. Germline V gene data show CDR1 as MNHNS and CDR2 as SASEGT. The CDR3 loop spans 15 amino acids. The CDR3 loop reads CASSEGTGRTDTQYF. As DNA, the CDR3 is TGTGCCAGCAGTGAAGGGACAGGTCGCACAGATACGCAGTATTTT.

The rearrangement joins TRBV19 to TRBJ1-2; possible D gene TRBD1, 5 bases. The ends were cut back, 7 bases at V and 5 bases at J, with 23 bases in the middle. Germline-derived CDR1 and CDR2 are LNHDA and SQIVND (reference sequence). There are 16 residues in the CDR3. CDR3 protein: CASKRVGQTHPYGYTF. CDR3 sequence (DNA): TGTGCCAGTAAGAGAGTGGGGCAGACACATCCTTATGGCTACACCTTC.

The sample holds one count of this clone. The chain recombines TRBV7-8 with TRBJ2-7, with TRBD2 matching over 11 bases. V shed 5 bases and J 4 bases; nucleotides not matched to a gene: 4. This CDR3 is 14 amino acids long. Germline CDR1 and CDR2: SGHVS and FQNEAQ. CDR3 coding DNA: TGTGCCAGCAGCGGTAGCGGGGGGGCGTACGAGCAGTACTTC. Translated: CASSGSGGAYEQYF.

In DNA, the CDR3 is TGTGCCAGCAGTGACTCGATAAGTGGCGGTTCACCCCTCCACTTT. Its protein product is CASSDSISGGSPLHF. The rearrangement joins TRBV6-4 to TRBJ1-6; D uncertain. The CDR3 loop spans 15 amino acids. CDR1 is MRHNA, CDR2 SNTAGT, per germline. The V end lost 0 bases, the J end lost 9 bases, and 12 bases lay between the germline ends.

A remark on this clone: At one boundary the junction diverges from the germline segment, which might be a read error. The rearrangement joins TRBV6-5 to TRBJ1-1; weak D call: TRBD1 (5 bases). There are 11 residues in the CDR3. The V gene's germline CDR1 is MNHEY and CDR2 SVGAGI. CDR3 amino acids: CASREYHEAFF. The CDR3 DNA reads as TGTGCGAGCAGGGAGTATCATGAAGCTTTCTTT.

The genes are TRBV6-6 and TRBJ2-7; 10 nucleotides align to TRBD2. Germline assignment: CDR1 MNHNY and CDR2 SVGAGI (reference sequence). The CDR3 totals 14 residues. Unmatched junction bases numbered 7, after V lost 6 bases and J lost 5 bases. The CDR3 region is CASSNSGGLNEQYF. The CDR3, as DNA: TGTGCCAGCAGCAATAGCGGGGGGCTTAACGAGCAGTACTTC.

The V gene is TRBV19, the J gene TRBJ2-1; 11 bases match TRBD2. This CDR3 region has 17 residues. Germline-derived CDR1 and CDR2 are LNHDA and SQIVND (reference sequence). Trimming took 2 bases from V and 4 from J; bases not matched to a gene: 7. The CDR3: CASSIFSSGGLYNEQFF. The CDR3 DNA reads TGTGCCAGTAGTATATTCTCTAGCGGGGGGCTGTACAATGAGCAGTTCTTC.

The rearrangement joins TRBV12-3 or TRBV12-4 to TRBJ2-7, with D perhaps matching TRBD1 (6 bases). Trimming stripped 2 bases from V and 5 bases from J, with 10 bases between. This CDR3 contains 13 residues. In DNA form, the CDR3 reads TGTGCCAGCAGTTTATACTCAGGGGACGAGCAGTACTTC. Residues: CASSLYSGDEQYF.

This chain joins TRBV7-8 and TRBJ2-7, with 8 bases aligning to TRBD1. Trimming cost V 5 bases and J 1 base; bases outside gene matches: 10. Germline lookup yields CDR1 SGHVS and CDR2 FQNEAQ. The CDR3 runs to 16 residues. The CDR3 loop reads CASSPLSQGASYEQYF. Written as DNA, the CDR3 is TGTGCCAGCAGCCCTTTGTCGCAGGGGGCTTCCTACGAGCAGTACTTC.

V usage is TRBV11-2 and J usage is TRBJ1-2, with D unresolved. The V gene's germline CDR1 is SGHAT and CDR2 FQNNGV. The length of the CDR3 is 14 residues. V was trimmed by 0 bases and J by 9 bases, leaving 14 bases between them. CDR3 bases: TGTGCCAGCAGCTTAGATCTGCGGGAAGGAAGCTACACCTTC. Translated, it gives CASSLDLREGSYTF.

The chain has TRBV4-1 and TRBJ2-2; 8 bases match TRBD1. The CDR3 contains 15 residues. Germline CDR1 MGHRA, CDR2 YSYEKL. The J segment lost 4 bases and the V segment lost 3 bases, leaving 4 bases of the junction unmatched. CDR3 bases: TGCGCCAGCAGCCACCCAGGGGGCCCCACCGGGGAGCTGTTTTTT. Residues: CASSHPGGPTGELFF.

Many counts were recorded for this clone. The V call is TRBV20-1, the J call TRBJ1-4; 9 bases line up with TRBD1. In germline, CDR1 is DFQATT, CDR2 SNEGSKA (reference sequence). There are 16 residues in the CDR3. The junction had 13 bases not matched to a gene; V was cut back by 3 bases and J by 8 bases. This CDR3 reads CSASALTRTGEEKLFF. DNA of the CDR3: TGCAGTGCTAGTGCCTTAACGCGGACAGGGGAAGAAAAACTGTTTTTT.

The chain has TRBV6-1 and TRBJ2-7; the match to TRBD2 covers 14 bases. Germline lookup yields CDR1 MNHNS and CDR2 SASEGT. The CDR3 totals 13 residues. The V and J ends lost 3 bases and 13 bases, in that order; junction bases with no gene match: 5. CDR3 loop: CASSEGTSGGCYF. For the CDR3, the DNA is TGTGCCAGCAGTGAGGGGACTAGCGGGGGCTGTTACTTC.

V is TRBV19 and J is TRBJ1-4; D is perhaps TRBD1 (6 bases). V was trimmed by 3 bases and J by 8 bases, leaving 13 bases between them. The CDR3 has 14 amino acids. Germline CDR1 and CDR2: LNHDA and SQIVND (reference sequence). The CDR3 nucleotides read TGTGCCAGTAGTATCTCTGTCAGGGGCGAAAAACTGTTTTTT. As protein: CASSISVRGEKLFF.

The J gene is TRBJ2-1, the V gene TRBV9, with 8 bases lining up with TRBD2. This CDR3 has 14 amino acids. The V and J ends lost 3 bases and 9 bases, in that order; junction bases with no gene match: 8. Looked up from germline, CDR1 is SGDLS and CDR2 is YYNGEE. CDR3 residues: CASSAQGLAGEQFF. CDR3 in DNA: TGTGCCAGCAGCGCCCAAGGACTAGCTGGTGAGCAGTTCTTC.

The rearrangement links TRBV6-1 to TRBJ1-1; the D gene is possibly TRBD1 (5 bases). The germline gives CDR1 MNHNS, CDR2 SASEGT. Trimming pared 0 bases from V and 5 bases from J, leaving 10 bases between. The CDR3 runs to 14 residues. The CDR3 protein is CASSEAWEGTEAFF. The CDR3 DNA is TGTGCCAGCAGTGAAGCTTGGGAGGGGACTGAAGCTTTCTTT.